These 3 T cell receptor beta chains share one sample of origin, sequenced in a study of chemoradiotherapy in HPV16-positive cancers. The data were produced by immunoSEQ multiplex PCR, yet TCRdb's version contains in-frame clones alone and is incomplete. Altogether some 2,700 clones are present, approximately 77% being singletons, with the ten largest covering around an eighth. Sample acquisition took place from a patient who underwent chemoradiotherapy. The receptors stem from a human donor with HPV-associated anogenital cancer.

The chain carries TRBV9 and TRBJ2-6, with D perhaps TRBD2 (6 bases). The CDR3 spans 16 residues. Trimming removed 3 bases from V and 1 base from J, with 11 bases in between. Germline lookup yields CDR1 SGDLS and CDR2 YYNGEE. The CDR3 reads CASSDSGGSGANVLTF. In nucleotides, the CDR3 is TGTGCCAGCAGCGACAGCGGAGGGTCTGGGGCCAACGTCCTGACTTTC.

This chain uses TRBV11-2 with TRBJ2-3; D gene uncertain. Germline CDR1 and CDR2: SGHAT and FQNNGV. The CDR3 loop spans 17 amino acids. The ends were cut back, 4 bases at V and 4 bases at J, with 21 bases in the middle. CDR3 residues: CASSSKTDPRQPDTQYF. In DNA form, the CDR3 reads TGTGCCAGCAGCTCCAAAACGGACCCACGTCAGCCAGATACGCAGTATTTT. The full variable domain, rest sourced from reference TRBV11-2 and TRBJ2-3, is EAGVAQSPRYKIIEKRQSVAFWCNPISGHATLYWYQQILGQGPKLLIQFQNNGVVDDSQLPKDRFSAERLKGVDSTLKIQPAKLEDSAVYLCASSSKTDPRQPDTQYFGPGTRLTVL.

The CDR3 DNA reads as TGTGCCAGCAGCGTAGACAGGGAGTACGAGCAGTACTTC. Its translation: CASSVDREYEQYF. The J gene is TRBJ2-7, the V gene TRBV9; D is perhaps TRBD1 (6 bases). V was clipped by 0 bases and J by 4 bases, with 8 bases between them. CDR3 length: 13 residues. The germline V gene encodes CDR1 SGDLS and CDR2 YYNGEE.